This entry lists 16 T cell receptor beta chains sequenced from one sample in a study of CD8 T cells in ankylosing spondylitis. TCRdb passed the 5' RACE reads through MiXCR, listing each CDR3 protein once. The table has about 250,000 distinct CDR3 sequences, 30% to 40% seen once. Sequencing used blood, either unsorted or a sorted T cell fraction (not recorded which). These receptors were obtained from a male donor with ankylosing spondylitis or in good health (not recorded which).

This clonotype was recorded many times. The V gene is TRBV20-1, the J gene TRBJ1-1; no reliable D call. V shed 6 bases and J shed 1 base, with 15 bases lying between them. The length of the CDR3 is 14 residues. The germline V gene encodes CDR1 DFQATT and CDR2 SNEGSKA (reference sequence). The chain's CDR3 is CSARVPGRNTEAFF. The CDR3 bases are TGCAGTGCCCGAGTACCGGGGAGGAACACTGAAGCTTTCTTT.

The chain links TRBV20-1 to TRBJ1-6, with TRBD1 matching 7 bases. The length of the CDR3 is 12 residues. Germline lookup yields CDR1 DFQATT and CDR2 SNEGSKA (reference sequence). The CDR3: CSDGTDLSPLHF. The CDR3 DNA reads TGCAGCGACGGGACAGATTTATCACCCCTCCACTTT.

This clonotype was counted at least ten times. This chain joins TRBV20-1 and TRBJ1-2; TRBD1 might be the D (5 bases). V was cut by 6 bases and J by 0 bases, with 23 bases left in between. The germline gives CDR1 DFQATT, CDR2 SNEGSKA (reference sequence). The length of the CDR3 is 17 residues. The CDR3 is CSARKWGDPRPNYGYTF. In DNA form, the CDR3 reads TGCAGTGCCCGGAAGTGGGGGGACCCTCGCCCTAACTATGGCTACACCTTC.

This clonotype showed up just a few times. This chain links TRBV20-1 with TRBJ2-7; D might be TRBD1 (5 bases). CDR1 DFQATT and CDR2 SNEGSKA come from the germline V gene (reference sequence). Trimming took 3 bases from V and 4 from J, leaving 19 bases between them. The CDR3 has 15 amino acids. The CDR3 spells CSARDDGRARYEQYF. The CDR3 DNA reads TGCAGTGCTAGGGATGATGGCAGGGCCCGGTACGAGCAGTACTTC.

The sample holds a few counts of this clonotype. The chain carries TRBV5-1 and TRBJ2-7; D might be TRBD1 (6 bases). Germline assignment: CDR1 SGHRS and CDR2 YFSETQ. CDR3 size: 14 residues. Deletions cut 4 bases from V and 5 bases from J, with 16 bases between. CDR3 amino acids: CASSLRKGGDEQYF. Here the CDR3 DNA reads TGCGCCAGCAGCCTAAGGAAAGGGGGAGACGAGCAGTACTTC.

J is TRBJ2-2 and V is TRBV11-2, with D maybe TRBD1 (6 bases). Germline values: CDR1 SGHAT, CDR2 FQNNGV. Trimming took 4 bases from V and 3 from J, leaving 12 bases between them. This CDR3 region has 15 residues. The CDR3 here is CASSSRQEYTGELFF. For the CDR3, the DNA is TGTGCCAGCAGCTCACGACAGGAGTACACCGGGGAGCTGTTTTTT.

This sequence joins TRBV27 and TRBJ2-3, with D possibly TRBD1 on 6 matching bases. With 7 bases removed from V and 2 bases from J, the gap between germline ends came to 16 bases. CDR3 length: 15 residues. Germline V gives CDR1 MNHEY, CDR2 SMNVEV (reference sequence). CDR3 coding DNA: TGTGCCAGCACCCTCCAGGGGCCGACCACAGATACGCAGTATTTT. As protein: CASTLQGPTTDTQYF.

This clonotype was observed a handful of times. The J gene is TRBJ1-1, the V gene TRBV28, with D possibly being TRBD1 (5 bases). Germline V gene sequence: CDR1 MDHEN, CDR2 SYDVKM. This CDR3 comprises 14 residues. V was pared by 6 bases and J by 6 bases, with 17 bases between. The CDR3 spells CASSSRATGAEAFF. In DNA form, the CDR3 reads TGTGCCAGCAGCAGCCGGGCCACGGGGGCTGAAGCTTTCTTT. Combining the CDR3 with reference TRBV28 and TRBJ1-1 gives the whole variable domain DVKVTQSSRYLVKRTGEKVFLECVQDMDHENMFWYRQDPGLGLRLIYFSYDVKMKEKGDIPEGYSVSREKKERFSLILESASTNQTSMYLCASSSRATGAEAFFGQGTRLTVV.

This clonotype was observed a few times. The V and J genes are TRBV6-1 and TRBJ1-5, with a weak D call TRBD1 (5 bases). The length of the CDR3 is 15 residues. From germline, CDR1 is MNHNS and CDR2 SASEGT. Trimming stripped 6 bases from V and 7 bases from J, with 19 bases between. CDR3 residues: CASRRTGPRRQPQHF. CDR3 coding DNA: TGTGCCAGCAGGCGAACGGGACCTCGCCGACAGCCCCAGCATTTT.

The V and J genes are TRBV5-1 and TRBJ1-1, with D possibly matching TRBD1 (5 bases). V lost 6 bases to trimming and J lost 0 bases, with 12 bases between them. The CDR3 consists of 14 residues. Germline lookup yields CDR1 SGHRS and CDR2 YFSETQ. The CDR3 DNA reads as TGCGCCAGCAACGACAGATCGATGAACACTGAAGCTTTCTTT. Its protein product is CASNDRSMNTEAFF.

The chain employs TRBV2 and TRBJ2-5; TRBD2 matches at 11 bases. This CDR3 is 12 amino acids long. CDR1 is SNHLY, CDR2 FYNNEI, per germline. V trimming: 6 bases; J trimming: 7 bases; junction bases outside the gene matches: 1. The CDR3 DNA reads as TGTGCCAGCAGGCTAGCGGGGGGGACCCAGTACTTC. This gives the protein CASRLAGGTQYF.

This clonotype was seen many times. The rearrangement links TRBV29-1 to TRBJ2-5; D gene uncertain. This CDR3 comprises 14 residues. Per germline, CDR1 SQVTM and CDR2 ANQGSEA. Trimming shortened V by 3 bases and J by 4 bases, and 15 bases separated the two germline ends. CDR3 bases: TGCAGCGTTGAGTATGTGGATCTCGCAGAGACCCAGTACTTC. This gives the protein CSVEYVDLAETQYF.

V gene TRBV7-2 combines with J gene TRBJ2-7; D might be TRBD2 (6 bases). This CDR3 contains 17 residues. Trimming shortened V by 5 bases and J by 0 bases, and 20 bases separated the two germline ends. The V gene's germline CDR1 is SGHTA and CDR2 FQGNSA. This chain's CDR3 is CASSPEDTSWDSYEQYF. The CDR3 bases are TGTGCCAGCAGCCCTGAAGATACTAGCTGGGACTCCTACGAGCAGTACTTC.

CDR3 coding DNA: TGTGCCATCAGTGAGTCGTACCAGAACACCGGGGAGCTGTTTTTT. This codes for CAISESYQNTGELFF. J is TRBJ2-2 and V is TRBV10-3, with no clear D. V was cut by 0 bases and J by 1 base, with 6 bases left in between. The CDR3 sequence is 15 residues long. The germline gives CDR1 ENHRY, CDR2 SYGVKD.

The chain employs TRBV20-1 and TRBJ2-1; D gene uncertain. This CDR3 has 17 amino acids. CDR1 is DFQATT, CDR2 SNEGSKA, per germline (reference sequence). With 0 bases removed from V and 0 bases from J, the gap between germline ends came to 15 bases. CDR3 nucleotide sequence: TGCAGTGCTAGAGATCCGGGCGGTGGAAGCTCCTACAATGAGCAGTTCTTC. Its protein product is CSARDPGGGSSYNEQFF.

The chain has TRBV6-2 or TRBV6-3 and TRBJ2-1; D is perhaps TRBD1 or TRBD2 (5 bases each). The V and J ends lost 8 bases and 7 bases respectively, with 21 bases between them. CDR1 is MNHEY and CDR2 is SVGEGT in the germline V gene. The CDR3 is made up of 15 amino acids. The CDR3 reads CASDPDSGASNEQFF. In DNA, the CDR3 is TGTGCCAGCGATCCCGACAGCGGAGCGAGTAATGAGCAGTTCTTC.